A single sample gave rise to the 5 T cell receptor beta chains below, sequenced in a study of blood T cell repertoires in COVID-19. Profiled with immunoSEQ multiplex PCR; TCRdb holds only in-frame clones, not every one. Of approximately 300,000 clones listed, around four fifths are singletons. What was sequenced was peripheral blood. All receptors come from a woman aged 50 to 60 with acute or convalescent COVID-19.

The rearrangement uses TRBV23-1 and TRBJ2-7; maybe TRBD1 (5 bases). TRBV23-1 is known as an ORF, though its function is uncertain. The CDR3 spans 13 residues. Trimming shortened V by 3 bases and J by 2 bases, and 8 bases separated the two germline ends. For the CDR3, the DNA is TGCGCCAGCAGTCAGGGCAGGGCCTACGAGCAGTACGTC. Residues: CASSQGRAYEQYV.

As for this clone: Other DNA sequences in the same sample also yield this CDR3. The gene calls are TRBV5-1 and TRBJ2-3; 9 bases match TRBD2. V gave up 0 bases and J gave up 0 bases; unmatched junction bases: 2. The germline CDR1 and CDR2 sequences are SGHRS and YFSETQ. This CDR3 contains 16 residues. CDR3 sequence (DNA): TGCGCCAGCAGCTTGGAAGCGGGGGGAAGCACAGATACGCAGTATTTT. This translates into CASSLEAGGSTDTQYF.

CDR3 amino acids: CASSFRDQPQHF. As DNA, the CDR3 is TGTGCCAGCAGTTTCAGGGATCAGCCCCAGCATTTT. The chain has TRBV12-3 or TRBV12-4 and TRBJ1-5; TRBD1 is a possible D gene (5 bases). This CDR3 region has 12 residues. Trimming took 3 bases from V and 5 from J, leaving 5 bases between them.

The chain combines TRBV4-3 with TRBJ2-2; 10 nucleotides align to TRBD2. V was clipped by 0 bases and J by 8 bases; unmatched bases: 6. Germline CDR1 is LGHNA and CDR2 is YSLEER. This CDR3 comprises 16 residues. The CDR3 loop reads CASSQEPSGSRGELFF. CDR3 DNA sequence: TGCGCCAGCAGCCAAGAACCTAGCGGGAGCAGGGGGGAGCTGTTTTTT.

The chain combines TRBV24-1 with TRBJ1-4, with a tentative D call TRBD1 (5 bases). Germline V gene lookup returns CDR1 KGHDR and CDR2 SFDVKD. This CDR3 has 14 amino acids. V lost 2 bases and J 8 bases, leaving 11 bases between the germline ends. The CDR3 is CATSDSQGSEKLFF. The CDR3 nucleotides read TGTGCCACCAGTGATTCTCAGGGAAGCGAAAAACTGTTTTTT.